A single sample gave rise to the 21 T cell receptor beta chains below, sequenced in a study of blood T cells in healthy people across ages. Primed by a sample-barcoded 5' primer and a J-beta primer mix, a second PCR proceeded for about 6 to 12 cycles. TCRdb redid the calling of the 5' RACE reads with MiXCR, one entry per CDR3 protein. In the table there are around 780,000 distinct CDR3 sequences, around three fifths of which are singletons. The sample consisted of blood. The receptors stem from a man aged 40-49 years in good health.

This clonotype was picked up one time. The chain carries TRBV11-3 and TRBJ2-1; 15 bases are a match to TRBD2. V lost 4 bases, J lost 0 bases, and 7 bases stayed unmatched. The CDR3 is made up of 19 amino acids. Germline V gives CDR1 SGHNT, CDR2 YENEEA. In nucleotides, the CDR3 is TGTGCCAGCAGCTACGTCCCGGGACTAGCGGGAGGCTCCTACAATGAGCAGTTCTTC. Amino acids: CASSYVPGLAGGSYNEQFF.

With respect to this clonotype: A read error may produce the germline difference seen at one junction end. The rearrangement joins TRBV2 to TRBJ1-6, with 9 bases that match TRBD1. This CDR3 is built from 15 residues. The germline gives CDR1 SNHLY, CDR2 FYNNEI. CDR3 sequence: CASSGTGSWNSPLHF. In nucleotides, the CDR3 is TGTGCCAGCAGCGGGACAGGGTCATGGAATTCACCTCTCCACTTT.

The chain combines TRBV7-9 with TRBJ1-5, with D unresolved. The CDR3 extends over 14 amino acids. The V gene's germline CDR1 is SEHNR and CDR2 FQNEAQ (reference sequence). V was pared by 5 bases and J by 1 base, with 9 bases between. CDR3 in amino acids: CASSPQASNQPQHF. Here the CDR3 DNA reads TGTGCCAGCAGCCCCCAGGCCAGCAATCAGCCCCAGCATTTT.

The chain employs TRBV7-2 and TRBJ2-1, with D unclear. Germline V gene sequence: CDR1 SGHTA, CDR2 FQGNSA. This CDR3 is built from 15 residues. V lost 2 bases, J lost 9 bases, and 17 bases lay in between. The DNA of the CDR3 is TGTGCCAGCAGCTTAACGGTCTGGGGAAGTGGTGAGCAGTTCTTC. Amino acid sequence: CASSLTVWGSGEQFF.

The V and J genes are TRBV7-2 and TRBJ2-4; 14 bases are shared with TRBD2. The better agreement between TRBJ2-7 and the DNA end casts doubt on the J call. The CDR3 has 16 residues. CDR1 is SGHTA and CDR2 is FQGNSA in the germline V gene. The CDR3 is CASSLGQTSGRVEQYF. In nucleotides, the CDR3 is TGTGCCAGCAGCTTAGGACAGACTAGCGGGAGGGTCGAGCAGTACTTC.

V gene TRBV20-1 combines with J gene TRBJ1-1; D uncertain. Germline loops: CDR1 DFQATT, CDR2 SNEGSKA (reference sequence). V was trimmed by 7 bases and J by 8 bases, leaving 14 bases between them. The CDR3 consists of 11 residues. The DNA of the CDR3 is TGCAGTGGTAGCCAAGCGGACGAAGCTTTCTTT. Its translation: CSGSQADEAFF.

This clonotype was found a few times. This chain connects TRBV20-1 to TRBJ2-1; the D is unclear. CDR1 DFQATT and CDR2 SNEGSKA come from the germline V gene (reference sequence). CDR3 length: 15 amino acids. V was clipped by 6 bases and J by 5 bases, with 20 bases between them. CDR3 loop: CSAPLSGTGHNEQFF. CDR3 sequence (DNA): TGCAGTGCCCCCCTTAGTGGTACCGGACACAATGAGCAGTTCTTC.

This chain connects TRBV27 to TRBJ1-5; no clear D gene. V was shortened by 0 bases and J by 3 bases, with 15 bases between the two germline ends. There are 17 residues in the CDR3. The germline gives CDR1 MNHEY, CDR2 SMNVEV (reference sequence). Here the CDR3 DNA reads TGTGCCAGCAGTTTATCCTCTAGGGAGGGCCTCAATCAGCCCCAGCATTTT. It translates to CASSLSSREGLNQPQHF.

J is TRBJ2-5 and V is TRBV7-3, with 7 bases fitting TRBD2. The CDR3 loop spans 19 amino acids. V was pared by 1 base and J by 3 bases, with 17 bases of the junction left unmatched. Per the germline V gene, CDR1 is SGHTA and CDR2 is FQGTGA. Here the CDR3 DNA reads TGTGCCAGCAGCTTAAGACCCCTAGGAATGGCTAGCGGCAAAGAGACCCAGTACTTC. Its protein is CASSLRPLGMASGKETQYF.

This chain joins TRBV20-1 and TRBJ2-3, with D uncertain. Trimming took 0 bases from V and 0 from J, leaving 10 bases between them. The CDR3 is made up of 15 amino acids. CDR1 is DFQATT and CDR2 is SNEGSKA in the germline V gene (reference sequence). The CDR3 here is CSAREGVSSTDTQYF. DNA of the CDR3: TGCAGTGCTAGAGAAGGAGTAAGCAGCACAGATACGCAGTATTTT.

This clonotype was seen a handful of times. J is TRBJ1-2 and V is TRBV5-6, with 7 bases that match TRBD1. Germline V gives CDR1 SGHDT, CDR2 YYEEEE. The J segment lost 1 base and the V segment lost 4 bases, leaving 10 bases of the junction unmatched. The CDR3 runs 16 residues. Written as DNA, the CDR3 is TGTGCCAGCAGCCCCCGGGACAGCCCCTATAACTATGGCTACACCTTC. Protein product: CASSPRDSPYNYGYTF.

The chain links TRBV9 to TRBJ2-7; 10 positions agree with TRBD2. The J segment lost 0 bases and the V segment lost 2 bases, leaving 5 bases of the junction unmatched. Per the germline V gene, CDR1 is SGDLS and CDR2 is YYNGEE. This CDR3 comprises 16 residues. The CDR3 region has the DNA TGTGCCAGCAGCGTTAATAGCGGGAGGAGCTCCTACGAGCAGTACTTC. Protein product: CASSVNSGRSSYEQYF.

The rearrangement links TRBV28 to TRBJ1-2; 9 bases agree with TRBD1. V was pared by 4 bases and J by 2 bases, with 2 bases of the junction left unmatched. The CDR3 sequence is 14 residues long. Germline V lookup: CDR1 MDHEN, CDR2 SYDVKM. CDR3 region: CASSWTGENYGYTF. CDR3 bases: TGTGCCAGCAGTTGGACAGGGGAAAACTATGGCTACACCTTC.

The J gene is TRBJ2-7, the V gene TRBV12-3 or TRBV12-4, with TRBD1 identical over 9 bases. This CDR3 has 16 residues. V trimming: 6 bases; J trimming: 0 bases; junction bases outside the gene matches: 9. The CDR3 bases are TGTGCCAGCAGGCCGGACAGGGGAAGTGTCTCCTACGAGCAGTACTTC. This translates into CASRPDRGSVSYEQYF.

The rearrangement uses TRBV30 and TRBJ2-5; 9 positions agree with TRBD1. The CDR3 loop spans 13 amino acids. In germline, CDR1 is GTSNPN, CDR2 SVGIG (reference sequence). V was pared by 3 bases and J by 5 bases, with 4 bases of the junction left unmatched. CDR3 sequence (DNA): TGTGCCTGGAGGGGACAGGGACGGGAGACCCAGTACTTC. Protein product: CAWRGQGRETQYF.

Worth noting for this clonotype: A read error is possible here, since a much larger clone lies one base away. The chain is built from TRBV7-8 and TRBJ2-5; 7 nucleotides match TRBD1. Germline V lookup: CDR1 SGHVS, CDR2 FQNEAQ. The CDR3 is made up of 13 amino acids. The CDR3 loop reads CASSRRTGETRYF. CDR3 sequence (DNA): TGTGCCAGCAGCCGAAGGACAGGAGAGACCCGGTACTTC.

As to this clonotype: Relative to the germline gene, one junction end is altered; a read error may explain this. The chain links TRBV28 to TRBJ2-7; no firm D call. CDR3 length equals 16 residues. CDR1 MDHEN and CDR2 SYDVKM come from the germline V gene. In DNA, the CDR3 is TGTGCCAGCAGTTTAAACTTACAGCGACCTCCCGACGAGCAGAACTTC. Translation gives CASSLNLQRPPDEQNF.

This chain links TRBV20-1 with TRBJ2-7; 7 bases align to TRBD1. V lost 0 bases to trimming and J lost 2 bases; unmatched junction nucleotides: 10. Per the germline V gene, CDR1 is DFQATT and CDR2 is SNEGSKA (reference sequence). CDR3 length: 16 amino acids. The CDR3 protein is CSARDLDRDVTYEQYF. The CDR3 nucleotides are TGCAGTGCTAGAGACCTAGACAGGGATGTTACCTACGAGCAGTACTTC.

This rearrangement joins TRBV10-3 to TRBJ2-3; TRBD2 agrees at 7 bases. After removal of 9 bases from V and 2 bases from J, the junction contained 2 bases not matched to a gene. Germline CDR1 is ENHRY and CDR2 is SYGVKD. This CDR3 region has 12 residues. CDR3 DNA sequence: TGTGCCATGAGCGGGGCCACAGATACGCAGTATTTT. Translated, it gives CAMSGATDTQYF.

The chain has TRBV3-1 and TRBJ2-4, with D possibly matching TRBD2 (6 bases). The better agreement between TRBJ2-7 and the DNA end casts doubt on the J call. Germline CDR1 reads LGHDT; CDR2 reads YNNKEL (reference sequence). This CDR3 comprises 15 residues. The CDR3 bases are TGTGCCAGCAGCCAAGGCGCGGGGATCACCTACGAGCAGTACTTC. Translated: CASSQGAGITYEQYF.

This clonotype was seen more than once but under ten times. V and J are TRBV27 and TRBJ2-3; unclear D gene. V was trimmed by 8 bases and J by 2 bases, leaving 2 bases between them. The CDR3 is 10 residues long. CDR1 is MNHEY and CDR2 is SMNVEV in the germline V gene (reference sequence). CDR3 DNA: TGTGCCAGCCTCACAGATACGCAGTATTTT. Protein: CASLTDTQYF.